Following are 21 T cell receptor beta chains from one sample sequenced in a study of blood T cell repertoires in COVID-19. This table comes from immunoSEQ multiplex PCR, and its TCRdb copy is limited to in-frame clones, with some not included. The sample shows 200,000 to 300,000 clones, around 87% of them seen only once. Material for sequencing was peripheral blood. All receptors derive from a woman aged 40 to 50 who had recovered from COVID-19.

The chain employs TRBV11-2 and TRBJ2-3, with 7 bases that match TRBD2. Germline-derived CDR1 and CDR2 are SGHAT and FQNNGV. V gave up 5 bases and J gave up 6 bases; unmatched junction bases: 8. This CDR3 has 14 amino acids. The DNA for the CDR3 is TGTGCCAGCAGCACCCTAACTAGCGCCGATACGCAGTATTTT. Encoded protein: CASSTLTSADTQYF.

This chain uses TRBV6-5 with TRBJ1-2; TRBD1 is a possible D gene (5 bases). The CDR3 runs to 12 residues. Germline V CDR1 and CDR2: MNHEY, SVGAGI. Trimming pared 2 bases from V and 8 bases from J, leaving 9 bases between. CDR3: CASSYSWGGYTF. The CDR3 region has the DNA TGTGCCAGCAGTTACAGCTGGGGCGGCTACACCTTC.

A single count supports this clone. The V and J genes are TRBV29-1 and TRBJ2-1, with 7 bases fitting TRBD1. Unmatched junction bases numbered 6, after V lost 4 bases and J lost 0 bases. CDR3 length: 15 amino acids. The germline gives CDR1 SQVTM, CDR2 ANQGSEA. The CDR3 coding sequence is TGCAGCGTTGTTGGACAGGCCAGCTCCTACAATGAGCAGTTCTTC. This gives the protein CSVVGQASSYNEQFF.

The rearrangement joins TRBV10-3 to TRBJ1-1; 7 positions agree with TRBD1. Germline loops: CDR1 ENHRY, CDR2 SYGVKD. This CDR3 contains 14 residues. With V trimmed by 2 bases and J by 4 bases, 4 bases remained unmatched. DNA for the CDR3: TGTGCCATCAGTGAGAAGGCAGGGGGCACTGAAGCTTTCTTT. Its translation: CAISEKAGGTEAFF.

The CDR3 region has the DNA TGTGCCAGCAGCCAAGCTGGGCGTAGCACAGATACGCAGTATTTT. Residues: CASSQAGRSTDTQYF. The chain uses TRBV3-1 (or the pseudogene TRBV3-2) and TRBJ2-3, with unresolved D. Germline CDR1 LGHDT, CDR2 YNNKEL (reference sequence). Trimming removed 1 base at V and 0 bases at J, with 8 bases between. The length of the CDR3 is 15 residues.

The chain has TRBV4-3 and TRBJ1-2; 7 bases are shared with TRBD1. There are 14 residues in the CDR3. Trimming at V came to 3 bases and at J to 7 bases, leaving 8 bases not matched to a gene. From germline, CDR1 is LGHNA and CDR2 YSLEER. The DNA of the CDR3 is TGCGCCAGCAGCCACCCGACAGGGTTGGGTGGCTACACCTTC. This sequence encodes CASSHPTGLGGYTF.

The rearrangement links TRBV14 to TRBJ2-1; 13 nucleotides agree with TRBD2. This CDR3 spans 16 amino acids. Germline lookup yields CDR1 SGHDN and CDR2 FVKESK. Trimming took 4 bases from V and 4 from J; bases not matched to a gene: 4. The chain's CDR3 is CASSPGLAGAYNEQFF. In nucleotides, the CDR3 is TGTGCCAGCAGCCCTGGACTAGCGGGGGCGTACAATGAGCAGTTCTTC.

The V call is TRBV18, the J call TRBJ1-5, with TRBD1 matching over 8 bases. Germline loops: CDR1 KGHSH, CDR2 LQKENI. V shed 6 bases, J shed 9 bases, and the junction held 7 bases outside the gene matches. The CDR3 extends over 13 amino acids. This chain's CDR3 is CASSQGAFWPQHF. The CDR3 DNA follows: TGTGCCAGCTCTCAGGGGGCGTTTTGGCCCCAGCATTTT. Combining the CDR3 with reference TRBV18 and TRBJ1-5 gives the whole variable domain NAGVMQNPRHLVRRRGQEARLRCSPMKGHSHVYWYRQLPEEGLKFMVYLQKENIIDESGMPKERFSAEFPKEGPSILRIQQVVRGDSAAYFCASSQGAFWPQHFGDGTRLSIL.

This chain uses TRBV19 with TRBJ1-1; D gene ambiguous. V was trimmed by 6 bases and J by 4 bases, leaving 12 bases between them. Germline V gene data show CDR1 as LNHDA and CDR2 as SQIVND (reference sequence). CDR3 size: 13 residues. The CDR3 DNA reads as TGTGCCAGTAGACCTCTGGAGGGCACTGAAGCTTTCTTT. Amino acids: CASRPLEGTEAFF.

This clone was picked up one time. V gene TRBV6-5 combines with J gene TRBJ2-1, with D unresolved. The germline V and J ends were trimmed by 6 bases and 4 bases, with 10 bases remaining between them. The germline V gene has CDR1 MNHEY and CDR2 SVGAGI. The CDR3 contains 13 residues. The CDR3 DNA is TGTGCCAGCAGACTTGACGGGTACAATGAGCAGTTCTTC. This sequence encodes CASRLDGYNEQFF.

The genes are TRBV5-1 and TRBJ1-2; TRBD1 matches at 9 bases. The length of the CDR3 is 14 residues. In germline, CDR1 is SGHRS, CDR2 YFSETQ. V trimming: 4 bases; J trimming: 4 bases; junction bases outside the gene matches: 5. The CDR3 sequence: CASSRDRELYGYTF. CDR3 nucleotides: TGCGCCAGCAGCCGGGACAGGGAGCTCTATGGCTACACCTTC. Looking up the rest from reference TRBV5-1 and TRBJ1-2 gives the full variable domain: KAGVTQTPRYLIKTRGQQVTLSCSPISGHRSVSWYQQTPGQGLQFLFEYFSETQRNKGNFPGRFSGRQFSNSRSEMNVSTLELGDSALYLCASSRDRELYGYTFGSGTRLTVV.

The rearrangement uses TRBV7-8 and TRBJ1-6, with D tentatively TRBD1 (5 bases). Trimming pared 0 bases from V and 6 bases from J, leaving 6 bases between. The CDR3 sequence is 14 residues long. CDR1 is SGHVS, CDR2 FQNEAQ, per germline. The CDR3 bases are TGTGCCAGCAGCTTAGCAGGGGTTAATTCACCCCTCCACTTT. Its protein is CASSLAGVNSPLHF.

This clone was observed a few times. This sequence joins TRBV4-3 and TRBJ2-7; D unclear. The CDR3 totals 15 residues. CDR1 and CDR2 (germline): LGHNA, YSLEER. V dropped 2 bases and J dropped 1 base, with 12 bases sitting between them. The CDR3 nucleotides read TGCGCCAGCAGCCAACAAAGTGCGCCGTCCTACGAGCAGTACTTC. This encodes CASSQQSAPSYEQYF.

The V call is TRBV6-5, the J call TRBJ1-1; weak D call: TRBD1 (6 bases). Germline CDR1 and CDR2: MNHEY and SVGAGI. This CDR3 is 13 amino acids long. V gave up 3 bases and J gave up 3 bases, with 8 bases separating them. The CDR3 spells CASSYNRDTEAFF. As DNA, the CDR3 is TGTGCCAGCAGTTATAACAGGGACACTGAAGCTTTCTTT.

The chain couples TRBV21-1 to TRBJ1-1; TRBD1, as called in the table, went unchecked against the DNA. TRBV21-1 is deemed a pseudogene. The CDR3 runs to 17 residues. The CDR3 DNA is TGTGCCAGCAGCAAAAAAGGGATTCTGAGGGGGCCCACTGAAGCTTTCTTT. The encoded protein is CASSKKGILRGPTEAFF.

This clone was seen a single time. The chain links TRBV7-9 to TRBJ1-1, with 7 bases fitting TRBD1. CDR1 and CDR2 (germline): SEHNR, FQNEAQ (reference sequence). This CDR3 has 15 amino acids. Losses at the gene ends were 5 bases for V and 0 bases for J; bases not matched to a gene: 6. The CDR3 loop is CASSLGGTVNTEAFF. The CDR3 bases are TGTGCCAGCAGCCTGGGTGGGACAGTGAACACTGAAGCTTTCTTT.

V gene TRBV27 combines with J gene TRBJ1-2; 8 bases are a match to TRBD1. Germline loops: CDR1 MNHEY, CDR2 SMNVEV (reference sequence). The trim removed 3 bases at V and 8 bases at J, leaving 5 bases unmatched. There are 13 residues in the CDR3. DNA of the CDR3: TGTGCCAGCAGTTTTTACAGGGGGACGGGCTACACCTTC. Protein sequence: CASSFYRGTGYTF.

The chain combines TRBV5-1 with TRBJ1-2, with 7 bases aligning to TRBD1. Trimming cost V 0 bases and J 8 bases; bases outside gene matches: 7. The CDR3 is 14 amino acids. Germline-derived CDR1 and CDR2 are SGHRS and YFSETQ. The CDR3 loop is CASSLGDSLRGYTF. Written as DNA, the CDR3 is TGCGCCAGCAGCTTGGGGGACAGCTTGAGAGGCTACACCTTC.

The rearrangement joins TRBV6-4 to TRBJ2-2; D might be TRBD2 (5 bases). CDR1 and CDR2 (germline): MRHNA, SNTAGT. Trimming took 6 bases from V and 7 from J, leaving 9 bases between them. The CDR3 totals 12 residues. The CDR3 bases are TGTGCCAGCAGCGCGGGCATCGGGGAGCTGTTTTTT. It is translated as CASSAGIGELFF.

The V gene is TRBV5-6, the J gene TRBJ1-6; 7 positions agree with TRBD1. Trimming cost V 2 bases and J 10 bases; bases outside gene matches: 12. Germline V gene data show CDR1 as SGHDT and CDR2 as YYEEEE. The CDR3 covers 16 residues. The DNA for the CDR3 is TGTGCCAGCAGCTTAGCTGGACAGGCCGAAGGATCACCCCTCCACTTT. It encodes CASSLAGQAEGSPLHF.

V gene TRBV29-1 combines with J gene TRBJ1-1; D is ambiguous. Germline V lookup: CDR1 SQVTM, CDR2 ANQGSEA. The V gene lost 7 bases and the J gene lost 4 bases, with 10 bases spanning the gap. CDR3 length equals 11 residues. The CDR3 loop is CSGTEGTEAFF. In DNA form, the CDR3 reads TGCAGCGGTACGGAGGGCACTGAAGCTTTCTTT.